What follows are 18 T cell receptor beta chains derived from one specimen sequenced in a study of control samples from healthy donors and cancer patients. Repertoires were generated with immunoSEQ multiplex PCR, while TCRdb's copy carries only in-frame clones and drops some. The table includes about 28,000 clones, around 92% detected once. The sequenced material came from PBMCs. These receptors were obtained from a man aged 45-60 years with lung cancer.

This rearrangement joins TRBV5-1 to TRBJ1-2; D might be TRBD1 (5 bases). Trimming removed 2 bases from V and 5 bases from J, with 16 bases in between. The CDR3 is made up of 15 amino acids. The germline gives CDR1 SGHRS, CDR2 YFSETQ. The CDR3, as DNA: TGCGCCAGCAGCTTAGACGAGGGGACGGGTTATGGCTACACCTTC. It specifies CASSLDEGTGYGYTF.

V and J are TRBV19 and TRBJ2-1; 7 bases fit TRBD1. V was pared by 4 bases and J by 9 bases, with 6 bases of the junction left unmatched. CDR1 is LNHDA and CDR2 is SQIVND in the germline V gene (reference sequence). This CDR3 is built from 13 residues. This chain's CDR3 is CASSTSDRPEQFF. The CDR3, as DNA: TGTGCCAGTAGTACCTCGGACAGGCCTGAGCAGTTCTTC.

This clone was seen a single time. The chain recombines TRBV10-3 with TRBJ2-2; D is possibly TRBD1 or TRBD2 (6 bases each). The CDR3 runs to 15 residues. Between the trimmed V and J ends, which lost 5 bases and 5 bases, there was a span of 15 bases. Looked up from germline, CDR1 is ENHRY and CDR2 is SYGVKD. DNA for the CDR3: TGTGCCATCAGTCAGAGGGGGGAAGGAACCGGGGAGCTGTTTTTT. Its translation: CAISQRGEGTGELFF.

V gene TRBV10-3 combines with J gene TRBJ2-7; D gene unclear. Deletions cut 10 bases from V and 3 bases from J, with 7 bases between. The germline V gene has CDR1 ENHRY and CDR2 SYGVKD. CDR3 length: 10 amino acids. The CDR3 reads CATLGYEQYF. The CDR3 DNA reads TGTGCCACCCTCGGCTACGAGCAGTACTTC.

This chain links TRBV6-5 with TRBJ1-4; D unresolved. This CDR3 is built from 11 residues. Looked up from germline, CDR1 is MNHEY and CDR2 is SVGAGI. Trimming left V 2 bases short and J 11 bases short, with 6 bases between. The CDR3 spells CASSYGLKLFF. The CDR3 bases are TGTGCCAGCAGTTACGGTCTGAAACTGTTTTTT.

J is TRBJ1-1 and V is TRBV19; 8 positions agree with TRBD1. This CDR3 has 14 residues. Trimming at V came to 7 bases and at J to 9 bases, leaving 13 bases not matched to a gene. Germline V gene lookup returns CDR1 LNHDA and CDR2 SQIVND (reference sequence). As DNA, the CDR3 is TGTGCCAGTATAGCAGGGGGCACCCACACCAAAGCTTTCTTT. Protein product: CASIAGGTHTKAFF.

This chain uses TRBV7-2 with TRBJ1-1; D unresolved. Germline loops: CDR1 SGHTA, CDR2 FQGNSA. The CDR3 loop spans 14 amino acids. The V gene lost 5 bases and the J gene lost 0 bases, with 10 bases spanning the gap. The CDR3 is CASSVNGVNTEAFF. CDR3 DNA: TGTGCCAGCAGCGTCAACGGGGTGAACACTGAAGCTTTCTTT.

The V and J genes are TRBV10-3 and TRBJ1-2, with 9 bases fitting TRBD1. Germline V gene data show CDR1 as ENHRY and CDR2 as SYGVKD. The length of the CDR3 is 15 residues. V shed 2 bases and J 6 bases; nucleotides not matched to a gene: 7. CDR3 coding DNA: TGTGCCATCAGTGAGGCGACAGGGGGTGGAAATGGCTACACCTTC. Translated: CAISEATGGGNGYTF.

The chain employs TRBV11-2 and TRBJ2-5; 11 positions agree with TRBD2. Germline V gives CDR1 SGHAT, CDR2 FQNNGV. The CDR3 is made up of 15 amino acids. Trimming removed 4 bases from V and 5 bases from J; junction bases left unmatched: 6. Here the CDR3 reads CASSSTRTSGETQYF. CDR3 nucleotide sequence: TGTGCCAGCAGCTCGACCCGGACTAGCGGGGAGACCCAGTACTTC.

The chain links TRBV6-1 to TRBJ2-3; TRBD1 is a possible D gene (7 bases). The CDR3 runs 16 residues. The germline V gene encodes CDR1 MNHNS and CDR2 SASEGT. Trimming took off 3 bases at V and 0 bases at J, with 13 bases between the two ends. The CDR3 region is CASSDRGASSTDTQYF. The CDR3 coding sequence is TGTGCCAGCAGTGACAGGGGGGCCTCTAGCACAGATACGCAGTATTTT.

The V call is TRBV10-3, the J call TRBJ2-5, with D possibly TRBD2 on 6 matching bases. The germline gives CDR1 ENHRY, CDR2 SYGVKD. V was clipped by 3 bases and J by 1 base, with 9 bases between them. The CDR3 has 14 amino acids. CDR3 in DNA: TGTGCCATCAGTGAAGGGAGGAGCCAAGAGACCCAGTACTTC. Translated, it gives CAISEGRSQETQYF.

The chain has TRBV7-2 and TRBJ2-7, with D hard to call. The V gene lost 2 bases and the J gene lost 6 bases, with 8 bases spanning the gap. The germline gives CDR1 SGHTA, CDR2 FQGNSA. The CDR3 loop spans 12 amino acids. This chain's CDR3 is CASSLSDLEQYF. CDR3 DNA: TGTGCCAGCAGCTTAAGTGACCTCGAGCAGTACTTC.

The CDR3 DNA follows: TGCGCCAGCAGCTTAAGCAGGGGGCGAGGCACAGATACGCAGTATTTT. It specifies CASSLSRGRGTDTQYF. V is TRBV4-1 and J is TRBJ2-3, with 8 bases fitting TRBD1. V shed 5 bases, J shed 1 base, and the junction held 8 bases outside the gene matches. Germline CDR1 is MGHRA and CDR2 is YSYEKL. This CDR3 region has 16 residues.

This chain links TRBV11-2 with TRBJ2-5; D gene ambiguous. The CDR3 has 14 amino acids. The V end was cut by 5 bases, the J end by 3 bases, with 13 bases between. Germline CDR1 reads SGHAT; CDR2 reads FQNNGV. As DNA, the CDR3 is TGTGCCAGCAGCCAAAGCCGGCCCAAAGAGACCCAGTACTTC. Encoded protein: CASSQSRPKETQYF.

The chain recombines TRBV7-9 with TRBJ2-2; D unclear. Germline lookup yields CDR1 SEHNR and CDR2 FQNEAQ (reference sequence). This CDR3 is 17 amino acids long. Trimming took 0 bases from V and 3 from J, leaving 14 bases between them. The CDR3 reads CASSLADVRQDTGELFF. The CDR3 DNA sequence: TGTGCCAGCAGCTTAGCCGATGTTCGGCAGGACACCGGGGAGCTGTTTTTT.

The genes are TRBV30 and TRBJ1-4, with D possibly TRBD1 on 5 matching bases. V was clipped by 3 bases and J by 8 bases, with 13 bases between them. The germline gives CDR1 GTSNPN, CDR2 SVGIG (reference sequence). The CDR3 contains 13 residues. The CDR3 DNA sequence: TGTGCCTGGAGCCCCGGGGGATTCGAAAAACTGTTTTTT. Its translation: CAWSPGGFEKLFF. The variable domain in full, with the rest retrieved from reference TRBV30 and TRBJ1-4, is SQTIHQWPATLVQPVGSPLSLECTVEGTSNPNLYWYRQAAGRGLQLLFYSVGIGQISSEVPQNLSASRPQDRQFILSSKKLLLSDSGFYLCAWSPGGFEKLFFGSGTQLSVL.

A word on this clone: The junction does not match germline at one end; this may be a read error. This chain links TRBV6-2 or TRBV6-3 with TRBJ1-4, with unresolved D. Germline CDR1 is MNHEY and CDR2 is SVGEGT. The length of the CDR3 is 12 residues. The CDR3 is CASRYTNEKLFF. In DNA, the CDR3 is TGTGCCAGCCGTTACACCAATGAAAAACTGTTTTTT.

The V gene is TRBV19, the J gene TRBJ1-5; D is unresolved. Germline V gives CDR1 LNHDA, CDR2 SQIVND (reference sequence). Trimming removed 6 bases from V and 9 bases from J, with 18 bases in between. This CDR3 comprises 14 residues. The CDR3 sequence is CASSGHLGLAPQHF. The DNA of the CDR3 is TGTGCCAGTAGCGGCCACCTTGGCCTTGCGCCCCAGCATTTT.